The 32 T cell receptor beta chains below come from one sample, sequenced in a study of identical twins. TCRdb re-called the 5' RACE reads with MiXCR, one entry per CDR3 protein. The sample includes 1,800,000 or so distinct CDR3 sequences, 25% to 35% of them seen just once. The source material was cord blood. These receptors were collected from a newborn girl in good health.

With regard to this clonotype: Germline is not matched at one junction end, which may reflect a read error. V and J are TRBV4-2 and TRBJ1-4; D is uncertain. CDR1 and CDR2 (germline): LGHNA, YNFKEQ. This CDR3 is 17 amino acids long. CDR3 loop: CASSQEPGAATNERLFF. The CDR3 region has the DNA TGTGCCAGCAGCCAAGAACCAGGAGCTGCAACTAATGAAAGACTGTTTTTT.

This chain connects TRBV6-1 to TRBJ1-2, with TRBD1 matching over 10 bases. This CDR3 is 15 amino acids long. J was trimmed by 3 bases and V by 4 bases; bases with no gene match: 5. Looked up from germline, CDR1 is MNHNS and CDR2 is SASEGT. CDR3 sequence (DNA): TGTGCCAGCAGTGGTTCGACAGGGGGCGACTATGGCTACACCTTC. It specifies CASSGSTGGDYGYTF.

This clonotype occurred a few times. In nucleotides, the CDR3 is TGTGCCAGCAGTTTAACGCAGGGGGAGGCTTCACCCCTCCACTTT. It is translated as CASSLTQGEASPLHF. The chain recombines TRBV27 with TRBJ1-6, with 7 bases lining up with TRBD1. CDR1 and CDR2 (germline): MNHEY, SMNVEV (reference sequence). The CDR3 length is 15 residues. The J segment lost 9 bases and the V segment lost 2 bases, leaving 7 bases of the junction unmatched.

The J gene is TRBJ1-5, the V gene TRBV7-9, with TRBD1 as a possible D gene (6 bases). This CDR3 has 14 residues. CDR1 and CDR2 from the germline V gene are SEHNR and FQNEAQ (reference sequence). Trimming stripped 4 bases from V and 7 bases from J, with 14 bases between. CDR3 DNA: TGTGCCAGCAGCTCGGGGGGGCTCAGACAGCCCCAGCATTTT. Protein product: CASSSGGLRQPQHF. Variable domain in full (rest from reference TRBV7-9 and TRBJ1-5): DTGVSQNPRHKITKRGQNVTFRCDPISEHNRLYWYRQTLGQGPEFLTYFQNEAQLEKSRLLSDRFSAERPKGSFSTLEIQRTEQGDSAMYLCASSSGGLRQPQHFGDGTRLSIL.

This chain links TRBV20-1 with TRBJ1-1; 7 bases match TRBD1. V shed 0 bases, J shed 1 base, and the junction held 5 bases outside the gene matches. Germline V gives CDR1 DFQATT, CDR2 SNEGSKA (reference sequence). CDR3 length: 15 amino acids. Here the CDR3 reads CSARDTWTGNTEAFF. CDR3 nucleotides: TGCAGTGCTAGAGATACCTGGACAGGGAACACTGAAGCTTTCTTT.

This clonotype has a count of ten or more. The V and J genes are TRBV12-3 or TRBV12-4 and TRBJ1-5; 7 bases line up with TRBD1. Losses at the gene ends were 4 bases for V and 4 bases for J; bases not matched to a gene: 4. This CDR3 is built from 14 residues. CDR3 sequence reads: CASSSTGRNQPQHF. Written as DNA, the CDR3 is TGTGCCAGCAGTTCGACAGGGAGAAATCAGCCCCAGCATTTT.

This clonotype has just a few counts. V and J are TRBV12-3 or TRBV12-4 and TRBJ2-1; D unclear. Between the trimmed V and J ends, which lost 5 bases and 0 bases, there was a span of 11 bases. The CDR3 has 15 residues. The CDR3 region has the DNA TGTGCCAGCAGTCTCCTACCAGGCTCCTACAATGAGCAGTTCTTC. It codes for CASSLLPGSYNEQFF.

The chain uses TRBV2 and TRBJ1-1; a possible D gene is TRBD1 (5 bases). The germline gives CDR1 SNHLY, CDR2 FYNNEI. The CDR3 runs 15 residues. The V gene lost 3 bases and the J gene lost 5 bases, with 16 bases spanning the gap. The CDR3 region has the DNA TGTGCCAGCAGTGATGGACGGGGGGAAGGGACTGAAGCTTTCTTT. It is translated as CASSDGRGEGTEAFF.

This clonotype was observed a handful of times. CDR3 coding DNA: TGTGCCAGCAGTGGAAAACAGGGGCTTGGGGAAAAACTGTTTTTT. Amino acid sequence: CASSGKQGLGEKLFF. The rearrangement uses TRBV25-1 and TRBJ1-4; 7 bases match TRBD1. This CDR3 is 15 amino acids long. V lost 4 bases and J lost 8; bases outside the gene matches: 10. The germline gives CDR1 MGHDK, CDR2 SYGVNS.

CDR3 in DNA: TGTGCCACCAGTGATTTGTCGGGGGGTGACTACAATGAGCAGTTCTTC. Translating gives CATSDLSGGDYNEQFF. V gene TRBV24-1 combines with J gene TRBJ2-1, with 7 positions matching TRBD2. The J segment lost 3 bases and the V segment lost 0 bases, leaving 4 bases of the junction unmatched. Germline V gives CDR1 KGHDR, CDR2 SFDVKD. This CDR3 has 16 amino acids.

As to this clonotype: A read error may account for a junction end that differs from germline. This chain links TRBV6-2 or TRBV6-3 with TRBJ2-7; the match to TRBD2 covers 7 bases. There are 15 residues in the CDR3. Germline V gene lookup returns CDR1 MNHEY and CDR2 SVGEGT. CDR3: CASRMASGTSYVQYF. In DNA, the CDR3 is TGTGCCAGCAGAATGGCTAGCGGCACCTCCTACGTGCAGTACTTC.

The chain links TRBV5-1 to TRBJ2-7; perhaps TRBD1 as D (5 bases). This CDR3 is 14 amino acids long. Germline loops: CDR1 SGHRS, CDR2 YFSETQ. Trimming took 0 bases from V and 0 from J, leaving 7 bases between them. In nucleotides, the CDR3 is TGCGCCAGCAGCTTGGAAGGGGACTCCTACGAGCAGTACTTC. Protein: CASSLEGDSYEQYF.

The V gene is TRBV20-1, the J gene TRBJ1-5; D is ambiguous. In germline, CDR1 is DFQATT, CDR2 SNEGSKA (reference sequence). This CDR3 is built from 17 residues. Trimming took off 0 bases at V and 4 bases at J, with 19 bases between the two ends. The DNA of the CDR3 is TGCAGTGCTAGAGACCTTCCCCACTCACCGACTAATCAGCCCCAGCATTTT. It yields the protein CSARDLPHSPTNQPQHF.

This clonotype occurred many times. The chain carries TRBV7-6 and TRBJ1-1; D is possibly TRBD1 (5 bases). The CDR3 is 14 amino acids. Germline V gene sequence: CDR1 SGHVS, CDR2 FNYEAQ. V lost 5 bases and J lost 2, with 12 bases in between. The CDR3, as DNA: TGTGCCAGCAGCCCGTCCGGGGCAAACACTGAAGCTTTCTTT. Encoded protein: CASSPSGANTEAFF.

The chain employs TRBV7-8 and TRBJ1-5, with a possible D match to TRBD1 (5 bases). From germline, CDR1 is SGHVS and CDR2 FQNEAQ. V was pared by 2 bases and J by 2 bases, with 13 bases between. CDR3 size: 16 residues. In nucleotides, the CDR3 is TGTGCCAGCAGCTTAACGGGGGGAGAAGGCAATCAGCCCCAGCATTTT. Its translation is CASSLTGGEGNQPQHF. Full variable domain (missing parts from reference TRBV7-8 and TRBJ1-5): GAGVSQSPRYKVAKRGQDVALRCDPISGHVSLFWYQQALGQGPEFLTYFQNEAQLDKSGLPSDRFFAERPEGSVSTLKIQRTQQEDSAVYLCASSLTGGEGNQPQHFGDGTRLSIL.

As to this clonotype: One base away lies a much larger clone, so this may be a sequencing read error. The CDR3 protein is CSVRGGSNPYNERFF. The CDR3 DNA is TGCAGCGTTCGTGGCGGGAGTAACCCGTACAATGAGCGGTTCTTC. The rearrangement uses TRBV29-1 and TRBJ2-1; 7 bases align to TRBD2. This CDR3 comprises 15 residues. Germline V lookup: CDR1 SQVTM, CDR2 ANQGSEA.

The rearrangement links TRBV11-2 to TRBJ2-7; D unresolved. Germline V gene sequence: CDR1 SGHAT, CDR2 FQNNGV. The CDR3 totals 14 residues. Trimming removed 1 base at V and 3 bases at J, with 10 bases between. CDR3 loop: CASSLAGFRYEQYF. In nucleotides, the CDR3 is TGTGCCAGCAGCTTAGCGGGTTTCCGCTACGAGCAGTACTTC.

Worth noting for this clonotype: This clone may be a read error of a much larger clone one base away. The chain joins TRBV6-2 or TRBV6-3 to TRBJ2-7; 7 bases map to TRBD2. Germline V gene lookup returns CDR1 MNHEY and CDR2 SVGEGT. V lost 8 bases to trimming and J lost 7 bases; unmatched junction nucleotides: 14. CDR3 length equals 14 residues. The CDR3 protein is CASLRLASYNEQYF. The CDR3 DNA is TGTGCCAGCCTGAGACTAGCCAGTTACAATGAGCAGTACTTC.

This clonotype has only a few counts. The V gene is TRBV5-1, the J gene TRBJ1-6; 8 nucleotides match TRBD1. This CDR3 spans 15 amino acids. The V segment lost 5 bases and the J segment 5 bases; nucleotides outside the gene matches: 6. Germline V CDR1 and CDR2: SGHRS, YFSETQ. The CDR3: CASRQGDLDNSPLHF. CDR3 DNA sequence: TGCGCCAGCAGACAGGGGGATTTGGATAATTCACCCCTCCACTTT. Supplemented by reference TRBV5-1 and TRBJ1-6, the full variable domain reads KAGVTQTPRYLIKTRGQQVTLSCSPISGHRSVSWYQQTPGQGLQFLFEYFSETQRNKGNFPGRFSGRQFSNSRSEMNVSTLELGDSALYLCASRQGDLDNSPLHFGNGTRLTVT.

V usage is TRBV24-1 and J usage is TRBJ2-4, with TRBD2 matching 10 bases. The J call is uncertain, as TRBJ2-5 better fits the DNA end. CDR1 is KGHDR and CDR2 is SFDVKD in the germline V gene. This CDR3 contains 15 residues. The CDR3 loop reads CATSSSGSFQETQYF. CDR3 nucleotides: TGTGCCACCAGTTCTAGCGGGAGCTTTCAAGAGACCCAGTACTTC.

This clonotype was seen once. The rearrangement joins TRBV4-1 to TRBJ2-1, with D uncertain. Germline-derived CDR1 and CDR2 are MGHRA and YSYEKL. V was shortened by 1 base and J by 13 bases, with 17 bases between the two germline ends. The CDR3 is 14 residues long. The CDR3 spells CASSQVRLKETQFF. CDR3 bases: TGCGCCAGCAGCCAAGTCCGCCTAAAAGAGACCCAGTTCTTC.

As to this clonotype: Relative to the germline gene, one junction end is altered; a read error may explain this. V gene TRBV10-3 combines with J gene TRBJ1-1; 9 bases fit TRBD1. Germline assignment: CDR1 ENHRY and CDR2 SYGVKD. CDR3 size: 14 residues. CDR3 bases: TGTACCATCAGTGGGACAGGGTCGGCCACTGAAGCTTTCTTT. Its protein is CTISGTGSATEAFF.

As to this clonotype: A read error is possible here, since a much larger clone lies one base away. This chain joins TRBV4-2 and TRBJ2-1; D call uncertain. Trimming stripped 1 base from V and 6 bases from J, with 7 bases between. Germline loops: CDR1 LGHNA, CDR2 YNFKEQ. The CDR3 runs 13 residues. CDR3 in amino acids: CASSQALGNEQFF. The CDR3 DNA reads as TGTGCCAGCAGCCAAGCTCTGGGCAATGAGCAGTTCTTC.

The rearrangement joins TRBV6-1 to TRBJ1-2; 10 bases line up with TRBD1. From germline, CDR1 is MNHNS and CDR2 SASEGT. V shed 4 bases and J 2 bases; nucleotides not matched to a gene: 7. CDR3 size: 16 residues. The CDR3 spells CASSGQGARGNYGYTF. CDR3 nucleotide sequence: TGTGCCAGCAGTGGACAGGGGGCAAGAGGGAACTATGGCTACACCTTC.

This clonotype came up a few times. V gene TRBV5-1 combines with J gene TRBJ2-1; no firm D call. Germline CDR1 and CDR2: SGHRS and YFSETQ. The V end was cut by 4 bases, the J end by 6 bases, with 11 bases between. The CDR3 is 13 residues long. The CDR3: CASSRFFGNEQFF. The CDR3 region has the DNA TGCGCCAGCAGCCGCTTCTTCGGCAATGAGCAGTTCTTC.

The V and J genes are TRBV7-9 and TRBJ2-2; D may match TRBD1 or TRBD2 (5 bases each). Germline CDR1 reads SEHNR; CDR2 reads FQNEAQ (reference sequence). V lost 6 bases to trimming and J lost 5 bases, with 10 bases between them. CDR3 length equals 13 residues. Written as DNA, the CDR3 is TGTGCCAGCAGAACTTGGGGGACCGGGGAGCTGTTTTTT. This encodes CASRTWGTGELFF.

The rearrangement uses TRBV12-3 or TRBV12-4 and TRBJ1-2; 9 nucleotides agree with TRBD1. The CDR3 contains 13 residues. Trimming took 6 bases from V and 7 from J; bases not matched to a gene: 6. As DNA, the CDR3 is TGTGCCAGCAGCCCACAGGGGGCTGTTGGCTACACCTTC. Protein sequence: CASSPQGAVGYTF.

This clonotype came up many times. The junction departs from the called germline gene at one end, perhaps through a read error. The J gene is TRBJ2-4, the V gene TRBV4-2; D is perhaps TRBD1 or TRBD2 (5 bases each). The germline gives CDR1 LGHNA, CDR2 YNFKEQ. The CDR3 has 14 residues. CDR3 region: CASNQVAGRDIQYF. DNA for the CDR3: TGTGCCAGCAACCAAGTTGCAGGGAGAGACATTCAGTACTTC.

This clonotype was seen many times. V is TRBV29-1 and J is TRBJ2-5; possibly TRBD1 or TRBD2 for D (5 bases each). This CDR3 has 14 amino acids. Germline CDR1 is SQVTM and CDR2 is ANQGSEA. The V and J ends lost 4 bases and 0 bases respectively, with 12 bases between them. The CDR3 DNA reads as TGCAGCGTTGGGGGGAGACTGTACCAAGAGACCCAGTACTTC. Protein product: CSVGGRLYQETQYF.

This clonotype was found a few times. The J gene is TRBJ2-1, the V gene TRBV28; 10 bases line up with TRBD1. Germline V gene lookup returns CDR1 MDHEN and CDR2 SYDVKM. There are 14 residues in the CDR3. Trimming at V came to 6 bases and at J to 12 bases, leaving 11 bases not matched to a gene. The CDR3 coding sequence is TGTGCCAGCAGCCAGACGGGACAGGGGATAAGGCAGTTCTTC. Its protein product is CASSQTGQGIRQFF.

This clonotype was picked up a small number of times. The CDR3 protein is CASSPWTSEETQYF. CDR3 coding DNA: TGTGCCAGCTCACCTTGGACTAGCGAAGAGACCCAGTACTTC. This chain uses TRBV18 with TRBJ2-5; TRBD2 aligns across 9 bases. J lost 3 bases, V lost 3 bases, and 2 bases had no gene match. The germline V gene encodes CDR1 KGHSH and CDR2 LQKENI. The CDR3 runs 14 residues.

The genes are TRBV5-1 and TRBJ2-7; tentatively, D is TRBD2 (6 bases). The J call may be mistaken, given a closer DNA end match to TRBJ2-5. The germline V gene encodes CDR1 SGHRS and CDR2 YFSETQ. This CDR3 spans 13 amino acids. In nucleotides, the CDR3 is TGCGCCAGCCTTTCGTCCACCGGGGGGACCCAGTACTTC. It codes for CASLSSTGGTQYF.